This T cell receptor beta chain was profiled in a study of OX40 agonist ivuxolimab in advanced cancers. Study at large: Patients were infused with ivuxolimab every 2 weeks at 0.01 to 10 mg/kg. Dose-escalation patients' cancers were hepatocellular carcinoma, melanoma, renal cell or head and neck cancer. Three partial responders included one hepatocellular carcinoma patient and two cutaneous melanoma patients.

Regarding this clone: The antigen remains unidentified.

Per the germline V gene, CDR1 is MGHRA and CDR2 is YSYEKL. Losses at the gene ends were 1 base for V and 10 bases for J; bases not matched to a gene: 7. The CDR3 sequence is 15 residues long. Assay: immunoSEQ multiplex PCR; the TCRdb copy retains only in-frame clones and omits some. Of tens of thousands of clones in the sample, about 82% were seen once. Study-wide findings and caveats: Averaged across samples, CD8+ T cells carried more expanded clones than CD4+ did.

The chain joins TRBV4-1 to TRBJ2-1; 10 bases line up with TRBD1. The sequence was obtained from an adult with an advanced solid tumor such as melanoma, head and neck, liver or kidney cancer. The sequencing here drew on CD4+ or CD8+ T cells sorted from blood, taken in a trial of the OX40 agonist ivuxolimab. The CDR3 nucleotides read TGCGCCAGCAGCCAAGTGGACAGGGGGGGTAGGGAGCAGTTCTTC. Amino acid sequence: CASSQVDRGGREQFF.